This paragraph covers one T cell receptor beta chain sequence. No antigen is known for it. The CDR3 consists of 12 residues. Germline values: CDR1 MDHEN, CDR2 SYDVKM. V shed 8 bases and J shed 2 bases, with 10 bases lying between them. The data are from a study of blood T cells in healthy people across ages. Overall study findings and caveats: TCR beta diversity correlated strongly with naive T cell percentage. For the donors, CMV status was unknown and possibly confounded expanded clonotype changes.

It was with a sample-barcoded 5' primer and a J-beta primer mix that a second PCR of about 6 to 12 cycles was run. TCRdb itself ran the 5' RACE reads through MiXCR, one entry per CDR3 protein. The repertoire has fewer than 1,000,000 distinct CDR3 sequences, roughly 44% of them found once; the top ten carry around 21%. This chain links TRBV28 with TRBJ2-7, with D maybe TRBD1 (6 bases). Specimen: blood. The receptor was isolated from a man between 60 and 70 years old in good health. The CDR3, as DNA: TGTGCCAGCCTTTCAGGGGCCTACGAGCAGTACTTC. Translating gives CASLSGAYEQYF. Looking up the rest from reference TRBV28 and TRBJ2-7 gives the full variable domain: DVKVTQSSRYLVKRTGEKVFLECVQDMDHENMFWYRQDPGLGLRLIYFSYDVKMKEKGDIPEGYSVSREKKERFSLILESASTNQTSMYLCASLSGAYEQYFGPGTRLTVT.